The 13 T cell receptor beta chains presented below share a single source sample, sequenced in a study of blood T cell repertoires in COVID-19. The repertoire was sequenced with immunoSEQ multiplex PCR; TCRdb's copy has only in-frame clones and lacks some. The data hold a few hundred thousand clones, with around 91% observed a single time. Material for sequencing was PBMCs or T cells enriched from blood (not recorded which). All receptors come from a man younger than 45 who had recovered from COVID-19.

The rearrangement uses TRBV29-1 and TRBJ1-2; D perhaps matches TRBD1 (6 bases). Germline-derived CDR1 and CDR2 are SQVTM and ANQGSEA. The CDR3 loop spans 12 amino acids. Trimming took 5 bases from V and 3 from J, leaving 10 bases between them. CDR3 sequence (DNA): TGCAGCGTTTACTACAGGGACTATGGCTACACCTTC. As protein: CSVYYRDYGYTF.

The rearrangement links TRBV5-5 to TRBJ2-1; 10 bases agree with TRBD2. This CDR3 spans 16 amino acids. Looked up from germline, CDR1 is SGHKS and CDR2 is YYEKEE (reference sequence). J lost 8 bases, V lost 4 bases, and 12 bases had no gene match. CDR3 in DNA: TGTGCCAGCAGCCTCGGGGGGGTAGCGGGAGGCTATGAGCAGTTCTTC. It specifies CASSLGGVAGGYEQFF. The whole variable domain, filled in from reference TRBV5-5 and TRBJ2-1, reads DAGVTQSPTHLIKTRGQQVTLRCSPISGHKSVSWYQQVLGQGPQFIFQYYEKEERGRGNFPDRFSARQFPNYSSELNVNALLLGDSALYLCASSLGGVAGGYEQFFGPGTRLTVL.

The chain has TRBV30 and TRBJ2-1; 9 bases line up with TRBD2. CDR3 length: 13 residues. V was clipped by 4 bases and J by 5 bases; unmatched bases: 3. The germline gives CDR1 GTSNPN, CDR2 SVGIG (reference sequence). In DNA form, the CDR3 reads TGTGCCTGGACGGCGGGAGGGCACAATGAGCAGTTCTTC. Translation gives CAWTAGGHNEQFF.

The rearrangement joins TRBV12-3 or TRBV12-4 to TRBJ2-4; maybe TRBD1 (6 bases). This CDR3 is 12 amino acids long. Trimming took 6 bases from V and 15 from J, leaving 18 bases between them. The CDR3 DNA is TGTGCCAGCAGATCAGGGGCAGGCCTCTGGTACTTC. Translation: CASRSGAGLWYF.

This chain connects TRBV5-4 to TRBJ2-7; a weak D match, TRBD1 (6 bases). The germline CDR1 and CDR2 sequences are SGHNT and YYREEE (reference sequence). V lost 4 bases and J lost 4, with 12 bases in between. The length of the CDR3 is 13 residues. The CDR3 here is CASSPGTTYEQYF. CDR3 coding DNA: TGTGCCAGCAGCCCCGGGACAACATACGAGCAGTACTTC.

This clone was seen a single time. The chain is built from TRBV10-1 and TRBJ2-1; possibly TRBD2 for D (6 bases). This CDR3 is 13 amino acids long. Trimming cost V 4 bases and J 9 bases, with 13 bases left between them. Germline V gene sequence: CDR1 WNHNN, CDR2 SYGVQD (reference sequence). CDR3: CASSGRDRTEQFF. CDR3 DNA sequence: TGCGCCAGCAGTGGGAGGGATAGGACTGAGCAGTTCTTC.

The rearrangement uses TRBV28 and TRBJ1-3; no definite D call. Trimming stripped 5 bases from V and 1 base from J, with 9 bases between. The CDR3 sequence is 14 residues long. Germline lookup yields CDR1 MDHEN and CDR2 SYDVKM. The DNA for the CDR3 is TGTGCCAGCAGTGTGACAAAGTCTGGAAACACCATATATTTT. It translates to CASSVTKSGNTIYF. Together with reference TRBV28 and TRBJ1-3, the CDR3 gives the full variable domain: DVKVTQSSRYLVKRTGEKVFLECVQDMDHENMFWYRQDPGLGLRLIYFSYDVKMKEKGDIPEGYSVSREKKERFSLILESASTNQTSMYLCASSVTKSGNTIYFGEGSWLTVV.

The chain links TRBV5-1 to TRBJ2-7; D gene uncertain. The CDR3 is made up of 14 amino acids. Trimming removed 4 bases at V and 5 bases at J, with 16 bases between. The germline CDR1 and CDR2 sequences are SGHRS and YFSETQ. The CDR3 sequence: CASSLYSNQDEQYF. The CDR3, as DNA: TGCGCCAGCAGCCTCTACAGTAACCAGGACGAGCAGTACTTC.

The table lists this clone with a few counts. The chain has TRBV28 and TRBJ1-2, with a weak D call TRBD1 (5 bases). Germline V gene sequence: CDR1 MDHEN, CDR2 SYDVKM. Trimming cost V 5 bases and J 6 bases, with 22 bases left between them. The CDR3 runs 16 residues. The CDR3 region is CASSTYSPGLGDGYTF. The DNA of the CDR3 is TGTGCCAGCAGTACCTATTCACCGGGACTAGGGGATGGCTACACCTTC.

This chain uses TRBV14 with TRBJ2-1; unclear D gene. Germline V gives CDR1 SGHDN, CDR2 FVKESK. The V end lost 0 bases, the J end lost 0 bases, and 9 bases lay between the germline ends. CDR3 length: 16 residues. CDR3 DNA: TGTGCCAGCAGCCAAGATACCAGAGGCTCCTACAATGAGCAGTTCTTC. Translating it yields CASSQDTRGSYNEQFF.

The genes are TRBV27 and TRBJ1-6, with 8 bases that match TRBD1. Germline-derived CDR1 and CDR2 are MNHEY and SMNVEV (reference sequence). The trim removed 0 bases at V and 4 bases at J, leaving 5 bases unmatched. This CDR3 spans 17 amino acids. The CDR3: CASSLSAGDRYNSPLHF. As DNA, the CDR3 is TGTGCCAGCAGTTTATCGGCCGGGGACAGGTATAATTCACCCCTCCACTTT.

The chain recombines TRBV3-1 (or the pseudogene TRBV3-2) with TRBJ2-7; D perhaps matches TRBD1 (5 bases). The germline V and J ends were trimmed by 4 bases and 6 bases, with 13 bases remaining between them. Germline values: CDR1 LGHDT, CDR2 YNNKEL (reference sequence). CDR3 length equals 13 residues. CDR3 sequence reads: CASSLRRGSEQYF. The CDR3 DNA follows: TGTGCCAGCAGCCTCAGAAGGGGATCCGAGCAGTACTTC.

This chain links TRBV9 with TRBJ2-1; the D gene is possibly TRBD2 (6 bases). The germline gives CDR1 SGDLS, CDR2 YYNGEE. Trimming took off 2 bases at V and 6 bases at J, with 18 bases between the two ends. The CDR3 covers 16 residues. The CDR3 loop reads CASSVLAGSGFNEQFF. The CDR3 DNA reads as TGTGCCAGCAGCGTCCTCGCCGGGAGCGGGTTCAATGAGCAGTTCTTC.